This T cell receptor (beta chain) was captured by sequencing in a study of T-cell memory formation after mild COVID-19. Study-level results: Researchers found some responding clones in pre-infection memory, a sign that cross-reactive memory joined.

With 2 bases removed from V and 1 base from J, the gap between germline ends came to 11 bases. Germline V gene data show CDR1 as MNHEY and CDR2 as SVGAGI. The CDR3 loop spans 15 amino acids. Turning to this clonotype: Its antigen is not known.

TCRdb itself ran the 5' RACE reads through MiXCR, one entry per CDR3 protein. Of some 450,000 distinct CDR3 sequences listed, under 20% are singletons. Specimen: PBMCs or a T cell subset sorted from them (not recorded which). The rearrangement links TRBV6-5 to TRBJ2-5; the D is unclear. This TCR came from a man aged 18 to 29 who had mild COVID-19 (a few samples of this study predate the infection). Cell type and time point are not known. The CDR3 DNA follows: TGTGCCAGCAGTTACGATCGCTTTCGCCAAGAGACCCAGTACTTC. Translated: CASSYDRFRQETQYF.